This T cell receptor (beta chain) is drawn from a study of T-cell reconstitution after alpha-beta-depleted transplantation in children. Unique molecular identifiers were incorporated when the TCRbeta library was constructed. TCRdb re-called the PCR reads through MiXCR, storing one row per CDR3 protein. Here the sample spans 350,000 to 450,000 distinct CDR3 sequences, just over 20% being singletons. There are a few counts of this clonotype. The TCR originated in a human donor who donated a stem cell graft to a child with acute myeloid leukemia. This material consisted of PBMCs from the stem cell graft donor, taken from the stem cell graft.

CDR3 in amino acids: CSARRGASYEQYF. CDR3 sequence (DNA): TGCAGTGCTAGGAGGGGGGCATCCTACGAGCAGTACTTC. J is TRBJ2-7 and V is TRBV20-1; D could derive from TRBD1 or TRBD2 (6 bases each). The germline V and J ends were trimmed by 3 bases and 1 base, with 10 bases remaining between them. Germline CDR1 is DFQATT and CDR2 is SNEGSKA (reference sequence). This CDR3 region has 13 residues.